In this sample, the clone carrying this T cell receptor (beta chain) turned up a few times. Its cognate antigen is unknown. The authors reverse transcribed all of the isolated RNA, so sequencing captured expressed TCRB transcripts. Clones were sequenced by immunoSEQ multiplex PCR, and TCRdb holds only the in-frame ones, with some missing. The sample carries some 300,000 clones, under 8.5% recorded once. The V gene's germline CDR1 is SQVTM and CDR2 ANQGSEA. The V gene end was trimmed by 6 bases and the J gene end by 2 bases; junction bases not matched to a gene: 2. CDR3 size: 12 residues. The sample is drawn from a study of beta chain features in type 1 diabetes. Overall study results and limits: Possibly, sequencing cDNA over-represented cells that had high TCR expression levels.

The V gene is TRBV29-1, the J gene TRBJ2-3; 7 bases match TRBD1. This TCR was recovered from a woman younger than 35 in good health. The specimen was central memory CD4+ T cells from blood. CDR3 loop: CSVGGLTDTQYF. DNA for the CDR3: TGCAGCGTAGGGGGCCTCACAGATACGCAGTATTTT.